The 24 T cell receptor beta chains presented below share a single source sample, sequenced in a study of cytomegalovirus exposure and HLA in healthy donors. Sequencing used immunoSEQ multiplex PCR; TCRdb keeps in-frame clones, though not all of them. Seen here are about 250,000 clones, roughly nine tenths observed once, and the top ten hold 12%. The sample was PBMCs. These receptors were collected from a man between 18 and 29 years old in good health and CMV-seropositive.

This clone was observed a single time. This chain joins TRBV7-9 and TRBJ2-3; 10 nucleotides align to TRBD1. Losses at the gene ends were 5 bases for V and 3 bases for J; bases not matched to a gene: 8. The CDR3 is 16 amino acids. Germline CDR1 is SEHNR and CDR2 is FQNEAQ (reference sequence). CDR3 protein: CASSPYRDRGTDTQYF. The CDR3 DNA reads as TGTGCCAGCAGCCCGTACCGGGACAGGGGAACAGATACGCAGTATTTT. The variable domain in full, with the rest retrieved from reference TRBV7-9 and TRBJ2-3, is DTGVSQNPRHKITKRGQNVTFRCDPISEHNRLYWYRQTLGQGPEFLTYFQNEAQLEKSRLLSDRFSAERPKGSFSTLEIQRTEQGDSAMYLCASSPYRDRGTDTQYFGPGTRLTVL.

This sequence joins TRBV2 and TRBJ2-2; 8 nucleotides agree with TRBD1. Trimming cost V 7 bases and J 1 base; bases outside gene matches: 5. CDR1 and CDR2 (germline): SNHLY, FYNNEI. CDR3 length: 15 amino acids. CDR3 sequence: CASNAGTGNTGELFF. The CDR3 DNA sequence: TGTGCCAGCAACGCCGGGACAGGGAACACCGGGGAGCTGTTTTTT.

The chain is built from TRBV9 and TRBJ2-1, with D hard to call. From germline, CDR1 is SGDLS and CDR2 YYNGEE. Trimming left V 0 bases short and J 2 bases short, with 3 bases between. CDR3 size: 13 residues. CDR3 nucleotide sequence: TGTGCCAGCAGCGTAGAACCCTACAATGAGCAGTTCTTC. It is translated as CASSVEPYNEQFF.

CDR3 protein: CASSLLTSTDTQYF. CDR3 coding DNA: TGTGCCAGCAGCTTATTAACTAGCACAGATACGCAGTATTTT. The chain links TRBV7-9 to TRBJ2-3, with no clear D. Per germline, CDR1 SEHNR and CDR2 FQNEAQ (reference sequence). The ends were cut back, 2 bases at V and 0 bases at J, with 6 bases in the middle. The CDR3 totals 14 residues.

The chain combines TRBV28 with TRBJ1-1; maybe TRBD1 (5 bases). This CDR3 is 14 amino acids long. The V and J ends lost 4 bases and 1 base respectively, with 10 bases between them. From germline, CDR1 is MDHEN and CDR2 SYDVKM. The CDR3 loop is CASSYIQGNTEAFF. The CDR3 nucleotides are TGTGCCAGCAGTTACATTCAGGGGAACACTGAAGCTTTCTTT.

The rearrangement uses TRBV5-1 and TRBJ2-1, with D uncertain. CDR3 length equals 15 residues. Germline lookup yields CDR1 SGHRS and CDR2 YFSETQ. Trimming took off 4 bases at V and 0 bases at J, with 11 bases between the two ends. The CDR3 protein is CASSLGVSSYNEQFF. For the CDR3, the DNA is TGCGCCAGCAGCCTTGGGGTGAGCTCCTACAATGAGCAGTTCTTC.

The genes are TRBV9 and TRBJ1-1; tentatively, D is TRBD1 (5 bases). The CDR3 loop spans 14 amino acids. The V gene's germline CDR1 is SGDLS and CDR2 YYNGEE. Trimming stripped 4 bases from V and 4 bases from J, with 14 bases between. This CDR3 is CASSPYGGFTEAFF. CDR3 nucleotides: TGTGCCAGCAGCCCATACGGGGGGTTCACTGAAGCTTTCTTT.

J is TRBJ2-1 and V is TRBV7-2, with 9 bases that match TRBD1. V shed 5 bases, J shed 16 bases, and the junction held 15 bases outside the gene matches. The CDR3 contains 14 residues. Per the germline V gene, CDR1 is SGHTA and CDR2 is FQGNSA. This CDR3 reads CASSHGRLGTGPFF. The CDR3 DNA sequence: TGTGCCAGCAGCCACGGTCGACTAGGGACAGGGCCTTTCTTC.

The CDR3 nucleotides are TGTGCCAGCACCCCCTCTGGGGCCAACGTCCTGACTTTC. It translates to CASTPSGANVLTF. The chain uses TRBV27 and TRBJ2-6, with unresolved D. CDR1 MNHEY and CDR2 SMNVEV come from the germline V gene (reference sequence). This CDR3 contains 13 residues. The V end was cut by 7 bases, the J end by 0 bases, with 4 bases between.

The V gene is TRBV5-6, the J gene TRBJ2-7; a weak D match, TRBD1 (5 bases). The V end was cut by 5 bases, the J end by 5 bases, with 11 bases between. The CDR3 consists of 12 residues. Germline V gene data show CDR1 as SGHDT and CDR2 as YYEEEE. The CDR3 nucleotides are TGTGCCAGCAGTTCCGACAGAAACGAGCAGTACTTC. Translating it yields CASSSDRNEQYF.

The rearrangement uses TRBV28 and TRBJ2-2, with D tentatively TRBD1 (7 bases). The germline V gene encodes CDR1 MDHEN and CDR2 SYDVKM. This CDR3 region has 15 residues. V lost 3 bases and J 8 bases, leaving 16 bases between the germline ends. CDR3 sequence reads: CASSFLDRAGGELFF. The CDR3 coding sequence is TGTGCCAGCAGTTTCCTTGACAGGGCGGGGGGGGAGCTGTTTTTT.

The V and J genes are TRBV28 and TRBJ2-7; 12 nucleotides agree with TRBD1. CDR3 length equals 16 residues. J was trimmed by 4 bases and V by 4 bases; bases with no gene match: 8. The germline CDR1 and CDR2 sequences are MDHEN and SYDVKM. This chain's CDR3 is CASSSTGQGAGYEQYF. The DNA for the CDR3 is TGTGCCAGCAGTTCTACGGGACAGGGGGCGGGGTACGAGCAGTACTTC.

The chain couples TRBV29-1 to TRBJ2-3; TRBD1 aligns across 9 bases. Germline V CDR1 and CDR2: SQVTM, ANQGSEA. CDR3 length equals 15 residues. V dropped 2 bases and J dropped 4; count of bases not matched to a gene: 7. CDR3 coding DNA: TGCAGCGTTGAATTGACAGGGGGGCCTCCAGATACGCAGTATTTT. The encoded protein is CSVELTGGPPDTQYF.

This clone was counted once. This chain connects TRBV19 to TRBJ1-1, with D maybe TRBD1 (5 bases). Germline CDR1 and CDR2: LNHDA and SQIVND (reference sequence). Trimming cost V 6 bases and J 3 bases, with 17 bases left between them. This CDR3 spans 15 amino acids. CDR3: CASRIIGAGDTEAFF. The CDR3 DNA is TGTGCCAGTAGGATAATAGGAGCGGGGGACACTGAAGCTTTCTTT.

CDR3: CAQGGLPGANVLTF. Here the CDR3 DNA reads TGTGCCCAGGGGGGGCTCCCCGGGGCCAACGTCCTGACTTTC. The V and J genes are TRBV6-1 and TRBJ2-6, with D perhaps being TRBD1 or TRBD2 (7 bases each). Germline V gene data show CDR1 as MNHNS and CDR2 as SASEGT. With 11 bases removed from V and 4 bases from J, the gap between germline ends came to 15 bases. There are 14 residues in the CDR3.

This rearrangement joins TRBV15 to TRBJ2-1; TRBD1 matches 8 bases. The CDR3 spans 17 residues. Germline CDR1 is LNHNV and CDR2 is YYDKDF (reference sequence). Trimming cost V 2 bases and J 6 bases; bases outside gene matches: 12. In nucleotides, the CDR3 is TGTGCCACCAGCAGATCCTTCGACAGGGGCGCTTTCAATGAGCAGTTCTTC. Residues: CATSRSFDRGAFNEQFF. Combining the CDR3 with reference TRBV15 and TRBJ2-1 gives the whole variable domain DAMVIQNPRYQVTQFGKPVTLSCSQTLNHNVMYWYQQKSSQAPKLLFHYYDKDFNNEADTPDNFQSRRPNTSFCFLDIRSPGLGDTAMYLCATSRSFDRGAFNEQFFGPGTRLTVL.

The CDR3 reads CSVATSGRIHYNEQFF. The CDR3 DNA is TGCAGCGTTGCAACTAGCGGGAGGATCCACTACAATGAGCAGTTCTTC. The V and J genes are TRBV29-1 and TRBJ2-1; 12 bases agree with TRBD2. The CDR3 has 16 amino acids. Germline V lookup: CDR1 SQVTM, CDR2 ANQGSEA. V was pared by 4 bases and J by 3 bases, with 7 bases of the junction left unmatched.

The gene calls are TRBV28 and TRBJ1-5, with 8 bases matching TRBD1. With 4 bases clipped from V and 3 bases from J, the junction kept 5 bases outside the gene matches. Germline V gene data show CDR1 as MDHEN and CDR2 as SYDVKM. The CDR3 sequence is 15 residues long. The CDR3 spells CASSSGQGNNQPQHF. The CDR3 nucleotides are TGTGCCAGCAGTTCAGGACAGGGCAACAATCAGCCCCAGCATTTT.

This clone was observed a single time. The chain carries TRBV27 and TRBJ1-1; no definite D call. There are 11 residues in the CDR3. CDR1 MNHEY and CDR2 SMNVEV come from the germline V gene (reference sequence). Trimming cost V 7 bases and J 5 bases, with 8 bases left between them. The CDR3 DNA is TGTGCCAGCAACTGGGGTACTGAAGCTTTCTTT. This encodes CASNWGTEAFF.

The CDR3 nucleotides read TGTGCCAGCAGTCTCCTGGACAGCAACTATGGCTACACCTTC. It yields the protein CASSLLDSNYGYTF. This chain connects TRBV27 to TRBJ1-2; weak D call: TRBD1 (6 bases). V lost 5 bases and J 2 bases, leaving 12 bases between the germline ends. Germline V gene data show CDR1 as MNHEY and CDR2 as SMNVEV (reference sequence). CDR3 length: 14 residues.

This clone was observed a single time. The V gene is TRBV5-6, the J gene TRBJ2-7, with D unresolved. The germline CDR1 and CDR2 sequences are SGHDT and YYEEEE. This CDR3 contains 13 residues. Trimming pared 1 base from V and 4 bases from J, leaving 9 bases between. The CDR3, as DNA: TGTGCCAGCAGCTTGAAACTTGAGTACGAGCAGTACTTC. This translates into CASSLKLEYEQYF.

The chain combines TRBV2 with TRBJ1-5; D unclear. The V end was cut by 1 base, the J end by 3 bases, with 10 bases between. The CDR3 totals 15 residues. The V gene's germline CDR1 is SNHLY and CDR2 FYNNEI. In DNA form, the CDR3 reads TGTGCCAGCAGTGAAGTTGGGGTTTCCAATCAGCCCCAGCATTTT. Its translation is CASSEVGVSNQPQHF.

The rearrangement joins TRBV27 to TRBJ1-5, with 8 bases matching TRBD1. The CDR3 sequence is 15 residues long. Germline V gene lookup returns CDR1 MNHEY and CDR2 SMNVEV (reference sequence). The V segment lost 6 bases and the J segment 2 bases; nucleotides outside the gene matches: 6. The DNA for the CDR3 is TGTGCCAGCAGAACCACAGGGGGGGGCAATCAGCCCCAGCATTTT. Encoded protein: CASRTTGGGNQPQHF.

The rearrangement uses TRBV9 and TRBJ2-7; D is unclear. The CDR3 spans 13 residues. V was trimmed by 0 bases and J by 5 bases, leaving 9 bases between them. Germline lookup yields CDR1 SGDLS and CDR2 YYNGEE. CDR3 coding DNA: TGTGCCAGCAGCGTAGGAGGCGGCCACGAGCAGTACTTC. It yields the protein CASSVGGGHEQYF. The variable domain in full, with the rest retrieved from reference TRBV9 and TRBJ2-7, is DSGVTQTPKHLITATGQRVTLRCSPRSGDLSVYWYQQSLDQGLQFLIQYYNGEERAKGNILERFSAQQFPDLHSELNLSSLELGDSALYFCASSVGGGHEQYFGPGTRLTVT.